The subject of this entry is one T cell receptor (beta chain). Its target is unknown. The data derive from a study of cytomegalovirus exposure and HLA in healthy donors. General study points: Analyzed later, association rates of TCRs varied across HLA loci, with DRB1 most and HLA-C fewest.

The study ran its PCR with 60 Vbeta and 13 Jbeta primers. Profiling relied on immunoSEQ multiplex PCR, and the TCRdb table lists in-frame clones only, not all of them. Here the sample spans about 120,000 clones, 15% to 19% being singletons. V lost 2 bases and J lost 7; bases outside the gene matches: 0. The V gene's germline CDR1 is MRHNA and CDR2 SNTAGT. CDR3 length: 14 amino acids. The chain recombines TRBV6-4 with TRBJ2-1; 12 bases map to TRBD2. The sequencing sample was made of PBMCs. The source of this sequence is a woman aged 18-29 years in good health and CMV-seronegative. Written as DNA, the CDR3 is TGTGCCAGCAGTGACGGACTAGCGGGGAATGAGCAGTTCTTC. This sequence encodes CASSDGLAGNEQFF.